Below, 15 T cell receptor beta chains from the same sample are listed, as sequenced in a study of cytomegalovirus exposure and HLA in healthy donors. The PCR was carried out with 60 Vbeta primers and 13 Jbeta primers. The method was immunoSEQ multiplex PCR; TCRdb's version includes in-frame clones alone and lacks a portion of them. The data hold over 150,000 clones, with around 80% observed a single time. The sample was PBMCs. Source of these receptors: a girl aged 2-10 years in good health and CMV-seropositive.

The gene calls are TRBV7-2 and TRBJ1-5, with 12 bases fitting TRBD1. From germline, CDR1 is SGHTA and CDR2 FQGNSA. V lost 2 bases, J lost 10 bases, and 12 bases stayed unmatched. The CDR3 runs 17 residues. This chain's CDR3 is CASSLPSAGTGGLPQHF. CDR3 sequence (DNA): TGTGCCAGCAGCTTACCTTCGGCCGGGACAGGGGGCCTCCCCCAGCATTTT.

This chain connects TRBV18 to TRBJ2-1; D may be TRBD2 (5 bases). The CDR3 is 13 residues long. Trimming pared 6 bases from V and 6 bases from J, leaving 12 bases between. CDR1 and CDR2 (germline): KGHSH, LQKENI. CDR3 region: CASSGRAGNEQFF. The DNA for the CDR3 is TGTGCCAGCTCCGGGCGGGCGGGCAATGAGCAGTTCTTC.

About this clone itself: Sequence at one end of the junction differs from germline and may be a read error. Other DNA sequences within the sample encode an identical CDR3. The rearrangement uses TRBV6-5 and TRBJ1-2, with 8 bases aligning to TRBD1. Germline V gives CDR1 MNHEY, CDR2 SVGAGI. This CDR3 has 14 amino acids. The CDR3 DNA reads as TGTGCCAGCAGTTACCCAGGGGGCATTGATGGCTACACCTTT. Translated: CASSYPGGIDGYTF.

The chain joins TRBV23-1 to TRBJ1-2; no firm D call. TRBV23-1 is placed among ORFs of uncertain function. The length of the CDR3 is 13 residues. Trimming removed 10 bases at V and 6 bases at J, with 18 bases between. This CDR3 reads CAIYYGERHGYTF. CDR3 DNA: TGCGCCATCTACTACGGCGAACGACATGGCTACACCTTC.

V and J are TRBV28 and TRBJ1-2, with TRBD1 matching over 9 bases. With 3 bases clipped from V and 8 bases from J, the junction kept 16 bases outside the gene matches. The CDR3 has 17 amino acids. Germline V CDR1 and CDR2: MDHEN, SYDVKM. CDR3 nucleotides: TGTGCCAGCAGTTTTTTCCATACCGGGACAGGGAGCGGCGGCTACACCTTC. Its translation is CASSFFHTGTGSGGYTF.

This clone was detected only once. The rearrangement uses TRBV6-1 and TRBJ1-2; D is possibly TRBD1 (6 bases). Germline CDR1 reads MNHNS; CDR2 reads SASEGT. There are 15 residues in the CDR3. Trimming removed 6 bases from V and 6 bases from J, with 20 bases in between. The CDR3, as DNA: TGTGCCAGCAGGGGGACAATGGAACCCTCGGATGGCTACACCTTC. Amino acids: CASRGTMEPSDGYTF.

This clone has a single count. The CDR3, as DNA: TGTGCCAGTAAGGTTAAGGGACAAACTAGCAATCAGCCCCAGCATTTT. This gives the protein CASKVKGQTSNQPQHF. This chain links TRBV19 with TRBJ1-5; D is possibly TRBD1 (6 bases). The V gene's germline CDR1 is LNHDA and CDR2 SQIVND (reference sequence). The length of the CDR3 is 16 residues. V was clipped by 7 bases and J by 0 bases, with 16 bases between them. Using reference TRBV19 and TRBJ1-5 for the parts outside the CDR3, the full variable domain is DGGITQSPKYLFRKEGQNVTLSCEQNLNHDAMYWYRQDPGQGLRLIYYSQIVNDFQKGDIAEGYSVSREKKESFPLTVTSAQKNPTAFYLCASKVKGQTSNQPQHFGDGTRLSIL.

The chain recombines TRBV30 with TRBJ2-7, with TRBD1 matching 7 bases. Germline CDR1 GTSNPN, CDR2 SVGIG (reference sequence). Trimming took 2 bases from V and 3 from J; bases not matched to a gene: 1. The CDR3 totals 12 residues. The CDR3 is CAWSTGDYEQYF. DNA for the CDR3: TGTGCCTGGAGTACAGGGGACTACGAGCAGTACTTC. Drawing the rest from reference TRBV30 and TRBJ2-7, the complete variable domain is SQTIHQWPATLVQPVGSPLSLECTVEGTSNPNLYWYRQAAGRGLQLLFYSVGIGQISSEVPQNLSASRPQDRQFILSSKKLLLSDSGFYLCAWSTGDYEQYFGPGTRLTVT.

The rearrangement uses TRBV7-2 and TRBJ2-7; 11 positions match TRBD2. The CDR3 length is 19 residues. The V gene's germline CDR1 is SGHTA and CDR2 FQGNSA. V trimming: 5 bases; J trimming: 6 bases; junction bases outside the gene matches: 21. CDR3 loop: CASSRPQTGTRTSGFEQYF. Here the CDR3 DNA reads TGTGCCAGCAGCCGTCCCCAAACAGGGACTCGGACTAGCGGGTTCGAGCAGTACTTC.

The chain employs TRBV4-1 and TRBJ2-1; 8 bases fit TRBD2. The germline V gene has CDR1 MGHRA and CDR2 YSYEKL. The CDR3 runs to 17 residues. V lost 0 bases and J lost 3; bases outside the gene matches: 7. CDR3 amino acids: CASSQDPERGFYNEQFF. The CDR3 bases are TGCGCCAGCAGCCAAGATCCTGAGCGGGGGTTCTACAATGAGCAGTTCTTC.

J is TRBJ2-7 and V is TRBV11-2; D perhaps matches TRBD2 (6 bases). The CDR3 runs 16 residues. V gave up 6 bases and J gave up 5 bases, with 23 bases separating them. Per the germline V gene, CDR1 is SGHAT and CDR2 is FQNNGV. The CDR3 DNA is TGTGCCAGCAGGGCCCTAAATCAGCTAGCGCGCCACGAGCAGTACTTC. Residues: CASRALNQLARHEQYF.

The chain employs TRBV10-2 and TRBJ2-7, with 7 nucleotides matching TRBD2. Germline V gene data show CDR1 as WSHSY and CDR2 as SAAADI. J lost 0 bases, V lost 8 bases, and 7 bases had no gene match. The CDR3 is 14 amino acids. This CDR3 is CASWDYTSSYEQYF. The CDR3 region has the DNA TGCGCCAGCTGGGACTACACGAGCTCCTACGAGCAGTACTTC.

The chain couples TRBV25-1 to TRBJ1-1; TRBD1 matches 7 bases. The germline V gene has CDR1 MGHDK and CDR2 SYGVNS. V lost 6 bases to trimming and J lost 1 base; unmatched junction nucleotides: 8. The CDR3 has 15 residues. The CDR3 is CASRGRAGGNTEAFF. CDR3 DNA: TGTGCCAGCAGGGGAAGGGCAGGGGGGAACACTGAAGCTTTCTTT.

The chain couples TRBV7-2 to TRBJ2-7, with D possibly TRBD1 on 5 matching bases. Germline V lookup: CDR1 SGHTA, CDR2 FQGNSA. The CDR3 has 12 amino acids. V dropped 1 base and J dropped 5 bases, with 6 bases sitting between them. The CDR3 spells CASSLGGHEQYF. The CDR3 nucleotides are TGTGCCAGCAGCTTAGGGGGCCACGAGCAGTACTTC.

This clone was found once. The chain recombines TRBV28 with TRBJ2-5; no definite D call. Germline CDR1 and CDR2: MDHEN and SYDVKM. This CDR3 is 15 amino acids long. V lost 6 bases and J 1 base, leaving 15 bases between the germline ends. CDR3 DNA sequence: TGTGCCAGCAGAAACGACATGACCGGCCAAGAGACCCAGTACTTC. The encoded protein is CASRNDMTGQETQYF.